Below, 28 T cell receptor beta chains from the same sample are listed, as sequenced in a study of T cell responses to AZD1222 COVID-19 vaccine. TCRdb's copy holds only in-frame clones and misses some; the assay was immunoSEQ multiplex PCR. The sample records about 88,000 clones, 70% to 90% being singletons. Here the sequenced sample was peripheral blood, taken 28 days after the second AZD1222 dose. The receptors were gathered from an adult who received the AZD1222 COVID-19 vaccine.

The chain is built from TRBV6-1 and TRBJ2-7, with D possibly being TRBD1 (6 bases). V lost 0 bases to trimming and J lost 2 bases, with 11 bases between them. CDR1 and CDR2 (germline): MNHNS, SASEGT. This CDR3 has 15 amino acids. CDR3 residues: CASSEAGANPYEQYF. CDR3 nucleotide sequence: TGTGCCAGCAGTGAAGCGGGGGCAAATCCCTACGAGCAGTACTTC.

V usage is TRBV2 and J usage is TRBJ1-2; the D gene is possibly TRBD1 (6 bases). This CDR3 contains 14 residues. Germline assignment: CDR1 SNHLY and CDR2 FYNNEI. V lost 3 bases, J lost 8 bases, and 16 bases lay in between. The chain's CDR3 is CASSEQLGAQGYTF. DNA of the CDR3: TGTGCCAGCAGTGAGCAGTTGGGGGCGCAGGGCTACACCTTC.

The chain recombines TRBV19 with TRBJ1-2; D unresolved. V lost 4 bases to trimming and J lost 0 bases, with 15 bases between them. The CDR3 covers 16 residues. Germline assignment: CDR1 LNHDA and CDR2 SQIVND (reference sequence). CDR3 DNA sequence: TGTGCCAGTAGTAACTTGCTCGAGGCAGCTAACTATGGCTACACCTTC. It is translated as CASSNLLEAANYGYTF.

CDR3 sequence (DNA): TGTGCCAGCAGCTTAGCAGTGACAGGGACAGTCACCTATAATTCACCCCTCCACTTT. Its protein product is CASSLAVTGTVTYNSPLHF. This chain joins TRBV7-2 and TRBJ1-6, with 7 bases fitting TRBD1. The CDR3 covers 19 residues. The trim removed 0 bases at V and 2 bases at J, leaving 10 bases unmatched. Germline V CDR1 and CDR2: SGHTA, FQGNSA.

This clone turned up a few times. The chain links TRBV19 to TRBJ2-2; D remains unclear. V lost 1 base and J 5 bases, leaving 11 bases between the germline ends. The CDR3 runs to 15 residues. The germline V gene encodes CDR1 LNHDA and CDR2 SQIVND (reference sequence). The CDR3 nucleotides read TGTGCCAGTAGTATAGTCTGGGGTTGGACCGGGGAGCTGTTTTTT. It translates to CASSIVWGWTGELFF.

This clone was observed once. The CDR3 DNA follows: TGTGCCAGTGGGGACAGCGCTGGCTATGGCTACACCTTC. It specifies CASGDSAGYGYTF. This sequence joins TRBV27 and TRBJ1-2, with 7 nucleotides matching TRBD1. The trim removed 9 bases at V and 4 bases at J, leaving 8 bases unmatched. There are 13 residues in the CDR3. Germline V gene lookup returns CDR1 MNHEY and CDR2 SMNVEV (reference sequence).

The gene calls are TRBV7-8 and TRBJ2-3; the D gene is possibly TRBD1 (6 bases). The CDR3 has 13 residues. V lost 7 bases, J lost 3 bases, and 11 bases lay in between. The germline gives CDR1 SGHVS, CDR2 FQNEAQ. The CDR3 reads CASTRTETDTQYF. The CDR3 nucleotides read TGTGCCAGCACCCGGACAGAAACAGATACGCAGTATTTT.

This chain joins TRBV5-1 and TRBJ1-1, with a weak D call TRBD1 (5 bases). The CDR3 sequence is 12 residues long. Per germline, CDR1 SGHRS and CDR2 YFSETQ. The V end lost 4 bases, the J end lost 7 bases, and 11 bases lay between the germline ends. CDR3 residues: CASSMGRDEAFF. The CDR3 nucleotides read TGCGCCAGCAGCATGGGACGGGATGAAGCTTTCTTT. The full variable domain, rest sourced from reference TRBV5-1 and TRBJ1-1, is KAGVTQTPRYLIKTRGQQVTLSCSPISGHRSVSWYQQTPGQGLQFLFEYFSETQRNKGNFPGRFSGRQFSNSRSEMNVSTLELGDSALYLCASSMGRDEAFFGQGTRLTVV.

CDR3 DNA: TGTGCCAGCAGCCCCGAGGACAGGGTCTATGAGCAGTTCTTC. It encodes CASSPEDRVYEQFF. The rearrangement links TRBV3-1 (or the pseudogene TRBV3-2) to TRBJ2-1; TRBD1 matches at 8 bases. Unmatched junction bases numbered 7, after V lost 4 bases and J lost 8 bases. Germline V lookup: CDR1 LGHDT, CDR2 YNNKEL (reference sequence). The CDR3 length is 14 residues.

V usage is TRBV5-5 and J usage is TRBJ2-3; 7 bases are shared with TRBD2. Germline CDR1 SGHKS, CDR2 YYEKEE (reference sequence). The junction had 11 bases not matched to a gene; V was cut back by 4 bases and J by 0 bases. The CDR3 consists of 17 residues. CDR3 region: CASSIRTSHTSTDTQYF. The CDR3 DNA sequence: TGTGCCAGCAGCATAAGGACTAGTCACACTAGCACAGATACGCAGTATTTT.

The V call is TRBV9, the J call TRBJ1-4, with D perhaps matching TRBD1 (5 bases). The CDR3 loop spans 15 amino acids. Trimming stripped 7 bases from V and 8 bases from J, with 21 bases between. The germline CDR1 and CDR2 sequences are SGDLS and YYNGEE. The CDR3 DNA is TGTGCCAGCTCTCTTCAGGGCAGGTACGGAGAAAAACTGTTTTTT. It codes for CASSLQGRYGEKLFF.

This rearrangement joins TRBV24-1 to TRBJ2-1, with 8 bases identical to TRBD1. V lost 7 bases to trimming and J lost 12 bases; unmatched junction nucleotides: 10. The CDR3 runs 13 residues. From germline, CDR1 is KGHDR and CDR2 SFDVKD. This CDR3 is CATRAPGGGPQFF. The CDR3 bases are TGTGCCACCAGGGCCCCAGGGGGCGGGCCGCAGTTCTTC.

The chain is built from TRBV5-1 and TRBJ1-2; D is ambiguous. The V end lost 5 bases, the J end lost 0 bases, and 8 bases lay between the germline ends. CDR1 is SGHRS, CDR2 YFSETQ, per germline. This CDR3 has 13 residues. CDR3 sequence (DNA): TGCGCCAGCAGTCAGGAAGCTAACTATGGCTACACCTTC. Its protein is CASSQEANYGYTF.

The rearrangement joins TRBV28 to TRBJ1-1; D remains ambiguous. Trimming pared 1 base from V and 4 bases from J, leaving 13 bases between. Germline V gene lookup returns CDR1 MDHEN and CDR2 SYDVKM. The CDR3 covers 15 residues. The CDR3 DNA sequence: TGTGCCAGCAGTTTATCGTTGCCTATAGGCACTGAAGCTTTCTTT. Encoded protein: CASSLSLPIGTEAFF.

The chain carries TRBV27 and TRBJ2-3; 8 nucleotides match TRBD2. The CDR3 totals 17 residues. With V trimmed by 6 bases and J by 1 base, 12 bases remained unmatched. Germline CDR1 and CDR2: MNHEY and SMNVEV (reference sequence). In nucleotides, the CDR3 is TGTGCCAGCAGCGCTGGACTTCGGGGGGGCGGCACAGATACGCAGTATTTT. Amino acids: CASSAGLRGGGTDTQYF.

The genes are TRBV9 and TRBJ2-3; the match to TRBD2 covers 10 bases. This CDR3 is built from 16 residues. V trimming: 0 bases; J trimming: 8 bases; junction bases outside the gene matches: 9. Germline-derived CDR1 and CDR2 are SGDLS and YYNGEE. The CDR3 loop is CASSVASSGGMGTQYF. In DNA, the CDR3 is TGTGCCAGCAGCGTAGCGTCTAGCGGGGGCATGGGTACGCAGTATTTT.

CDR3 sequence (DNA): TGTGCCAGCAGTAATCCGGGACAGGGAAGCTATGGCTACACCTTC. Translating gives CASSNPGQGSYGYTF. The chain employs TRBV6-5 and TRBJ1-2; the match to TRBD1 covers 9 bases. Germline CDR1 MNHEY, CDR2 SVGAGI. With V trimmed by 5 bases and J by 4 bases, 8 bases remained unmatched. There are 15 residues in the CDR3.

DNA of the CDR3: TGCGCCAGCAGCCAGATACAGGGTCAGAGGGATCAGCCCCAGCATTTT. The encoded protein is CASSQIQGQRDQPQHF. V and J are TRBV4-1 and TRBJ1-5; D possibly corresponds to TRBD1 (6 bases). The CDR3 totals 16 residues. Trimming pared 3 bases from V and 5 bases from J, leaving 17 bases between. CDR1 is MGHRA, CDR2 YSYEKL, per germline.

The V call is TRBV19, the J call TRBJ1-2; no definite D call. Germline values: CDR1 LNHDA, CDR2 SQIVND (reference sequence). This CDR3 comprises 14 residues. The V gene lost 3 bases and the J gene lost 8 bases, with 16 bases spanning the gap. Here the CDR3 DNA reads TGTGCCAGTAGTATCGAGATCCCTAGGAGGGGCTACACCTTC. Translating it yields CASSIEIPRRGYTF.

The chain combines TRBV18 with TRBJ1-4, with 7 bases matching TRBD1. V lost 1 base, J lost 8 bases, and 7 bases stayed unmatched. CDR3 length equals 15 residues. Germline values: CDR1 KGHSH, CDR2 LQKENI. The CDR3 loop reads CASSPQTGISEKLFF. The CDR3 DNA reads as TGTGCCAGCTCACCACAGACAGGGATCTCCGAAAAACTGTTTTTT.

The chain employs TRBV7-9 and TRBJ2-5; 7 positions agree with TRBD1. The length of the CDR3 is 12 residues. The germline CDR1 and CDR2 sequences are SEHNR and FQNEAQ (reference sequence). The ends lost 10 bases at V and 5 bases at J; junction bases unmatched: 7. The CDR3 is CATRRGQETQYF. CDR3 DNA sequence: TGTGCCACTCGAAGGGGGCAGGAGACCCAGTACTTC.

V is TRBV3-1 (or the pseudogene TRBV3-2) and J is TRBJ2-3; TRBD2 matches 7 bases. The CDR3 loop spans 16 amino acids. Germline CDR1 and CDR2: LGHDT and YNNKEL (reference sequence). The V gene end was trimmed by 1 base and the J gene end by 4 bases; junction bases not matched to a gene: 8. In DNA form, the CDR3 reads TGTGCCAGCAGCCAAGCGACGTTAGCGGGCGCAGATACGCAGTATTTT. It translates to CASSQATLAGADTQYF.

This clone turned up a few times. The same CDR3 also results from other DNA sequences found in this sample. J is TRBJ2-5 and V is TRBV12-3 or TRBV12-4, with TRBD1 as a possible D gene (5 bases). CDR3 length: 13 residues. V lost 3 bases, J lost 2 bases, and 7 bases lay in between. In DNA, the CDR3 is TGTGCCAGCAGTTTGGGGCTACAAGAGACCCAGTACTTC. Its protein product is CASSLGLQETQYF.

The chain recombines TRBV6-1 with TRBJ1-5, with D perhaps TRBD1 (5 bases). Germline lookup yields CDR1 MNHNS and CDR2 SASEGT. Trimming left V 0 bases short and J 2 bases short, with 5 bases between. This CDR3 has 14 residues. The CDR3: CASSEAGGNQPQHF. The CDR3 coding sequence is TGTGCCAGCAGTGAAGCGGGGGGCAATCAGCCCCAGCATTTT.

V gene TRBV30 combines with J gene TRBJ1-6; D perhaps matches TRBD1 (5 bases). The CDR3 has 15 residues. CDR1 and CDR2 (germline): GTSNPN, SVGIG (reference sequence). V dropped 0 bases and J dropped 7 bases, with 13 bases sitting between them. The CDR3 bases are TGTGCCTGGAGTGTACAGGTCAGATCCAATTCACCCCTCCACTTT. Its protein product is CAWSVQVRSNSPLHF.

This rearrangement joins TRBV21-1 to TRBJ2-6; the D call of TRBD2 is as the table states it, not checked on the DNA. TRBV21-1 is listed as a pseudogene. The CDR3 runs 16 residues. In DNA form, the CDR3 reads TGTGCCACCAGGGGGAGGGGCTACTCTGGGGCCAACGTCCTGACTTTC. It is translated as CATRGRGYSGANVLTF.

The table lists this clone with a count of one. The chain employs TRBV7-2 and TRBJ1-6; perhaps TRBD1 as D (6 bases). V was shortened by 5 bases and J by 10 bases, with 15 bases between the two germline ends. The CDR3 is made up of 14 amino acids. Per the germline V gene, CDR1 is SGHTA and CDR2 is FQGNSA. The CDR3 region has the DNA TGTGCCAGCAGCGCCCGGACAGCTCAGTCACCCCTCCACTTT. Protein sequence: CASSARTAQSPLHF.

For the CDR3, the DNA is TGTGCCAGCAGTGACCCCGGGACGCCTCTTATGGGCTACACCTTC. This sequence encodes CASSDPGTPLMGYTF. The chain has TRBV6-4 and TRBJ1-2, with a possible D match to TRBD1 (5 bases). Per the germline V gene, CDR1 is MRHNA and CDR2 is SNTAGT. V lost 2 bases and J 8 bases, leaving 18 bases between the germline ends. The CDR3 has 15 residues.